The sequence of this TCR beta chain was determined in a study of T cells expressing NK-cell markers. Across the whole study: According to the study, TCR beta repertoires originated from sorted CD3+CD56+NKG2C+, CD3+CD56+NKG2C- and CD3+CD56-NKG2C+ T cells. Seven of the eight sequenced donors were classified as HCMV-seropositive, and one was classified as seronegative.

One entry per CDR3 protein, without DNA, is what TCRdb gives after re-calling the 5' RACE reads. The data show 160,000 or so distinct CDR3 sequences, and the top ten clones hold about 18%. Concerning this clonotype itself: What it binds is unknown.

Study-wide results and caveats: What remained unclear was the HCMV specificity of expanded NKG2C+ T cell clones.

The sequence was obtained from a woman aged 18 to 75 in good health. What was sequenced was blood T cells: a sorted CD56 or NKG2C T cell subset, CD4+ or CD8+ T cells, or bulk PBMC T cells (not recorded which).

CDR3 sequence reads: CASSRQGAGNQPQHF. The rearrangement uses TRBV6-1 and TRBJ1-5; TCRdb picks TRBD1, but there is no DNA to check that call. The V gene's germline CDR1 is MNHNS and CDR2 SASEGT. The CDR3 totals 15 residues.